The T cell receptor (beta chain) described here comes from a study of tumor and adjacent non-tumor tissue in lung cancer. Three rounds of nested PCR, following a modified ARM-PCR protocol, produced the TCRbeta library. Each CDR3 protein is one row after TCRdb ran MiXCR on the multiplex PCR reads. Among 100,000 or so distinct CDR3 sequences listed, about 62% were seen once. This sample's RNA came from whole unsorted tissue. Distant lung tissue was collected more than 3 cm away from the tumor edge. The V gene's germline CDR1 is SGHAT and CDR2 FQNNGV. The CDR3 is made up of 15 amino acids. Losses at the gene ends were 5 bases for V and 9 bases for J; bases not matched to a gene: 14. A few counts support this clonotype.

The sequence came from a man under 40 with non-small cell lung cancer. The gene calls are TRBV11-2 and TRBJ2-7, with TRBD2 matching over 9 bases. Material: distant non-tumor lung tissue. Here the CDR3 DNA reads TGTGCCAGCAGCCTTAGCGGGGGACACTCCTACATGCAGTACTTC. Its protein is CASSLSGGHSYMQYF.